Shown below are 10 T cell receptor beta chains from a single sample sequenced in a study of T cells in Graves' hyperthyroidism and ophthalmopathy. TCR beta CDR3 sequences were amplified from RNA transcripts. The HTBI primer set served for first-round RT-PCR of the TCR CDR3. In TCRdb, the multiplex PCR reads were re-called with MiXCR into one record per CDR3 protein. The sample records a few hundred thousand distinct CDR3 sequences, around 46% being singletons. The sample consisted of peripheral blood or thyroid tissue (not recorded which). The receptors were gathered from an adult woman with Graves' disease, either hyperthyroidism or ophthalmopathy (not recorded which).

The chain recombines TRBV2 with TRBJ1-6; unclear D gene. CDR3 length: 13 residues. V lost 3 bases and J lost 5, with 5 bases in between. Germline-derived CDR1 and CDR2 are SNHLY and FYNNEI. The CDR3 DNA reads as TGTGCCAGCAGTGAGGCGCATAATTCACCCCTCCACTTT. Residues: CASSEAHNSPLHF.

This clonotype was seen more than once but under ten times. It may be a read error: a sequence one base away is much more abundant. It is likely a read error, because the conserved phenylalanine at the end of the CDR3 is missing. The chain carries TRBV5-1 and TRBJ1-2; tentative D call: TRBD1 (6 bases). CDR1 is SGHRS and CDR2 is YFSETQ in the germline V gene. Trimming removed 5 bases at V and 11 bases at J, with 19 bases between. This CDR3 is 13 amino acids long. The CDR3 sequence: CASSPGTRDKYTL. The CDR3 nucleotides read TGCGCCAGCAGTCCCGGGACACGGGATAAGTACACCCTC.

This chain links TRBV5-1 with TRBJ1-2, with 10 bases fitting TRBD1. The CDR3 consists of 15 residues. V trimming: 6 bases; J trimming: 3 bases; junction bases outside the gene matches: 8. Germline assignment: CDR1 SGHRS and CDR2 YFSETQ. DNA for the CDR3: TGCGCCAGCACCCTTGGGACAGGGGACTACTATGGCTACACCTTC. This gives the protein CASTLGTGDYYGYTF.

The CDR3 here is CASSGITGEKLFF. The CDR3 nucleotides are TGTGCCAGCAGTGGAATAACCGGGGAAAAACTGTTTTTT. The chain joins TRBV2 to TRBJ1-4; D uncertain. The CDR3 is made up of 13 amino acids. The germline V gene encodes CDR1 SNHLY and CDR2 FYNNEI. Trimming removed 4 bases at V and 8 bases at J, with 11 bases between.

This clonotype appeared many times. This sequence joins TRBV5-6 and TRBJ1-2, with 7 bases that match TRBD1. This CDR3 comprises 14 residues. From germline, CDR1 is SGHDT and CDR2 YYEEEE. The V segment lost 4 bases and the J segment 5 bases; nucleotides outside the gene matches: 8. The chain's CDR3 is CASSLRQGIYGYTF. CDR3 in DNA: TGTGCCAGCAGCCTTCGACAGGGCATATATGGCTACACCTTC.

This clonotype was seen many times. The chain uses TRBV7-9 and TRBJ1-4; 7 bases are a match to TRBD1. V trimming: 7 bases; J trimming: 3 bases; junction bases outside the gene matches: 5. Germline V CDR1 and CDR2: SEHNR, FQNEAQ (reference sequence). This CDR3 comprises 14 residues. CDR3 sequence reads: CASNRGPANEKLFF. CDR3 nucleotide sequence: TGTGCCAGCAACAGGGGTCCAGCTAATGAAAAACTGTTTTTT.

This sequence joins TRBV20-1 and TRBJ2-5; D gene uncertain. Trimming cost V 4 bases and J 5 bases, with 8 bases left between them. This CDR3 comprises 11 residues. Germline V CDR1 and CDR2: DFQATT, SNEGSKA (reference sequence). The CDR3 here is CSAMPRETQYF. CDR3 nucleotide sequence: TGCAGTGCTATGCCTCGGGAGACCCAGTACTTC.

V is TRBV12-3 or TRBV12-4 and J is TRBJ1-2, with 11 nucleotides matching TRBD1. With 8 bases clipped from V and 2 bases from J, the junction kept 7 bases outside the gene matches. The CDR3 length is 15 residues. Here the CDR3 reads CASVPGQGVNYGYTF. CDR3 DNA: TGTGCCAGCGTTCCGGGACAGGGGGTAAACTATGGCTACACCTTC.

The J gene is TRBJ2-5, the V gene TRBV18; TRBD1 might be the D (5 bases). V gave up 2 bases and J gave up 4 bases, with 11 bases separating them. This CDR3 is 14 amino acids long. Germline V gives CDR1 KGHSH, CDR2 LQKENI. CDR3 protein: CASSPGDRVETQYF. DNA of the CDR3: TGTGCCAGCTCACCAGGAGACAGAGTAGAGACCCAGTACTTC.

CDR3 nucleotide sequence: TGCAGCGTCGCAACCCGTGAGAGGGTGGATTCACCCCTCCACTTT. Its protein is CSVATRERVDSPLHF. The V gene is TRBV20-1, the J gene TRBJ1-6, with D unclear. Germline-derived CDR1 and CDR2 are DFQATT and SNEGSKA (reference sequence). This CDR3 region has 15 residues.